The 29 T cell receptor beta chains below come from one sample, sequenced in a study of T cells in Graves' hyperthyroidism and ophthalmopathy. Amplified regions were TCR beta CDR3 sequences from RNA transcripts. Carried out on the TCR CDR3, a first-round RT-PCR used the HTBI primer set. TCRdb reprocessed the multiplex PCR reads via MiXCR and lists one record per CDR3 protein. The table includes about 610,000 distinct CDR3 sequences, roughly 15% detected once. The sequenced sample was blood. Every receptor here comes from a middle-aged woman with Graves' ophthalmopathy.

This clonotype was counted many times. A read error may account for a junction end that differs from germline. V gene TRBV7-2 combines with J gene TRBJ2-2; D is ambiguous. Per the germline V gene, CDR1 is SGHTA and CDR2 is FQGNSA. The CDR3 consists of 14 residues. This CDR3 reads CASSLDAVRGELFF. CDR3 sequence (DNA): TGTGCCAGCAGTTTAGACGCGGTTAGGGGGGAGCTGTTTTTT.

This chain links TRBV11-2 with TRBJ2-7; TRBD2 aligns across 9 bases. The ends lost 5 bases at V and 0 bases at J; junction bases unmatched: 11. CDR3 length equals 17 residues. CDR1 is SGHAT and CDR2 is FQNNGV in the germline V gene. The CDR3 loop reads CASSAARGTSFSYEQYF. CDR3 in DNA: TGTGCCAGCAGCGCAGCTAGGGGGACTAGCTTCTCCTACGAGCAGTACTTC.

Many counts were recorded for this clonotype. This rearrangement joins TRBV12-3 or TRBV12-4 to TRBJ1-5; no definite D call. Between the trimmed V and J ends, which lost 2 bases and 3 bases, there was a span of 8 bases. The CDR3 has 14 amino acids. Here the CDR3 reads CASSLWSSNQPQHF. The DNA for the CDR3 is TGTGCCAGCAGTTTATGGAGCTCCAATCAGCCCCAGCATTTT.

This clonotype was seen a handful of times. This chain uses TRBV30 with TRBJ2-4, with D tentatively TRBD2 (6 bases). The CDR3 runs 18 residues. Germline V CDR1 and CDR2: GTSNPN, SVGIG (reference sequence). The V and J ends lost 4 bases and 1 base respectively, with 23 bases between them. CDR3 sequence: CAWTPKRRRRGAKNIQYF. CDR3 DNA: TGTGCCTGGACCCCTAAGAGGAGGCGGAGGGGCGCCAAAAACATTCAGTACTTC.

This clonotype was observed many times. J is TRBJ2-7 and V is TRBV6-5; 10 bases fit TRBD2. The ends lost 0 bases at V and 0 bases at J; junction bases unmatched: 2. CDR3 length: 16 residues. CDR1 is MNHEY, CDR2 SVGAGI, per germline. CDR3 DNA: TGTGCCAGCAGTTACTCAGCTAGCGGGAGCTCCTACGAGCAGTACTTC. This codes for CASSYSASGSSYEQYF.

This clonotype was observed a handful of times. The chain links TRBV7-3 to TRBJ2-7, with 13 bases aligning to TRBD2. V shed 5 bases, J shed 4 bases, and the junction held 5 bases outside the gene matches. From germline, CDR1 is SGHTA and CDR2 FQGTGA. The CDR3 length is 15 residues. In nucleotides, the CDR3 is TGTGCCAGCAGCCCCGGGACTAGCGGGAAATACGAGCAGTACTTC. Residues: CASSPGTSGKYEQYF.

In its sample, this clonotype was seen many times. The gene calls are TRBV6-4 and TRBJ1-2; tentatively, D is TRBD1 (6 bases). CDR3 length: 15 residues. The ends were cut back, 3 bases at V and 4 bases at J, with 15 bases in the middle. Per the germline V gene, CDR1 is MRHNA and CDR2 is SNTAGT. Here the CDR3 reads CASSESGGVGYGYTF. CDR3 bases: TGTGCCAGCAGTGAATCCGGGGGCGTTGGCTATGGCTACACCTTC.

A single count supports this clonotype. This chain connects TRBV30 to TRBJ2-2; D gene uncertain. This CDR3 has 15 amino acids. The germline V and J ends were trimmed by 2 bases and 4 bases, with 14 bases remaining between them. CDR1 and CDR2 from the germline V gene are GTSNPN and SVGIG (reference sequence). CDR3 in DNA: TGTGCCTGGAGTTGGGCGACATTTTTCACCGGGGAGCTGTTTTTT. Its protein is CAWSWATFFTGELFF. The whole variable domain, filled in from reference TRBV30 and TRBJ2-2, reads SQTIHQWPATLVQPVGSPLSLECTVEGTSNPNLYWYRQAAGRGLQLLFYSVGIGQISSEVPQNLSASRPQDRQFILSSKKLLLSDSGFYLCAWSWATFFTGELFFGEGSRLTVL.

This clonotype came up many times. V is TRBV7-8 and J is TRBJ2-7, with D tentatively TRBD2 (5 bases). There are 16 residues in the CDR3. Germline V lookup: CDR1 SGHVS, CDR2 FQNEAQ. V shed 7 bases and J shed 6 bases, with 25 bases lying between them. CDR3 nucleotide sequence: TGTGCCAGCACCTTTCTATTCAGGACTCCTAGCAGCGAGCAGTACTTC. This sequence encodes CASTFLFRTPSSEQYF.

This clonotype was seen at least ten times. This chain joins TRBV29-1 and TRBJ2-7; D unresolved. The germline V and J ends were trimmed by 7 bases and 2 bases, with 15 bases remaining between them. CDR3 size: 13 residues. Germline loops: CDR1 SQVTM, CDR2 ANQGSEA. Here the CDR3 DNA reads TGCAGCGCAGGTTTAGGAAACACCTACGAGCAGTACTTC. Protein sequence: CSAGLGNTYEQYF.

This clonotype appeared many times. This chain joins TRBV5-1 and TRBJ1-1; no clear D gene. Trimming pared 4 bases from V and 0 bases from J, leaving 16 bases between. The CDR3 extends over 16 amino acids. Germline V gene data show CDR1 as SGHRS and CDR2 as YFSETQ. CDR3 residues: CASSRAVNLMNTEAFF. The CDR3 DNA is TGCGCCAGCAGCCGGGCGGTTAATCTGATGAACACTGAAGCTTTCTTT.

This clonotype has at least ten counts. The chain joins TRBV28 to TRBJ1-1; weak D call: TRBD1 (6 bases). The V gene lost 4 bases and the J gene lost 0 bases, with 15 bases spanning the gap. Germline V CDR1 and CDR2: MDHEN, SYDVKM. The CDR3 contains 16 residues. CDR3 in DNA: TGTGCCAGCAGTTCTTTAAGGACAGCTTTGAACACTGAAGCTTTCTTT. Translated, it gives CASSSLRTALNTEAFF.

This clonotype was seen at least ten times. This rearrangement joins TRBV2 to TRBJ2-5, with 12 positions matching TRBD2. Looked up from germline, CDR1 is SNHLY and CDR2 is FYNNEI. Losses at the gene ends were 7 bases for V and 3 bases for J; bases not matched to a gene: 9. This CDR3 spans 16 amino acids. The DNA for the CDR3 is TGTGCCAGCATCGGCCTAGCGGGAGGGGGGAAAGAGACCCAGTACTTC. Amino acids: CASIGLAGGGKETQYF.

This clonotype was observed at least ten times. The chain is built from TRBV7-9 and TRBJ2-7; the D is unclear. The germline V gene has CDR1 SEHNR and CDR2 FQNEAQ (reference sequence). V dropped 3 bases and J dropped 1 base, with 7 bases sitting between them. The CDR3 is made up of 13 amino acids. The CDR3 DNA follows: TGTGCCAGCAGCTTGCAGGAATCCTACGAGCAGTACTTC. This sequence encodes CASSLQESYEQYF.

The chain recombines TRBV5-7 with TRBJ2-7; no clear D gene. TRBV5-7 is filed as an ORF, its function uncertain. The CDR3 has 9 residues. Trimming cost V 6 bases and J 5 bases, with 3 bases left between them. For the CDR3, the DNA is TGTGCCAGCATCGACGAGCAGTACTTC. Protein: CASIDEQYF.

This clonotype was detected ten times or more. V is TRBV7-8 and J is TRBJ1-1; D might be TRBD1 (5 bases). This CDR3 contains 16 residues. Germline-derived CDR1 and CDR2 are SGHVS and FQNEAQ. Trimming took 5 bases from V and 5 from J, leaving 21 bases between them. CDR3: CASSPRTTGVRTEAFF. The CDR3 DNA is TGTGCCAGCAGCCCCCGGACAACAGGAGTTCGGACTGAAGCTTTCTTT.

The sample holds many counts of this clonotype. This chain joins TRBV6-2 or TRBV6-3 and TRBJ2-7, with TRBD2 matching over 7 bases. The CDR3 extends over 15 amino acids. J lost 1 base, V lost 4 bases, and 7 bases had no gene match. Germline CDR1 and CDR2: MNHEY and SVGEGT. The CDR3 coding sequence is TGTGCCAGCAGTTTTTTTCGCGGGAGTTCCTACGAGCAGTACTTC. It codes for CASSFFRGSSYEQYF.

V gene TRBV7-9 combines with J gene TRBJ2-2; 7 bases align to TRBD2. This CDR3 spans 14 amino acids. V lost 6 bases, J lost 5 bases, and 6 bases stayed unmatched. Germline lookup yields CDR1 SEHNR and CDR2 FQNEAQ (reference sequence). The CDR3: CASRLRGETGELFF. CDR3 nucleotide sequence: TGTGCCAGCAGACTTCGGGGGGAGACCGGGGAGCTGTTTTTT. Drawing the rest from reference TRBV7-9 and TRBJ2-2, the complete variable domain is DTGVSQNPRHKITKRGQNVTFRCDPISEHNRLYWYRQTLGQGPEFLTYFQNEAQLEKSRLLSDRFSAERPKGSFSTLEIQRTEQGDSAMYLCASRLRGETGELFFGEGSRLTVL.

This clonotype was counted at least ten times. CDR3 DNA sequence: TGTGCCAGCAGTTACTCGAATCGGAACACTGAAGCTTTCTTT. Its protein product is CASSYSNRNTEAFF. The chain employs TRBV6-5 and TRBJ1-1; D is undetermined. This CDR3 comprises 14 residues. V was trimmed by 0 bases and J by 1 base, leaving 6 bases between them. From germline, CDR1 is MNHEY and CDR2 SVGAGI.

The chain is built from TRBV15 and TRBJ1-1, with a weak D call TRBD1 (6 bases). The CDR3 covers 15 residues. Per germline, CDR1 LNHNV and CDR2 YYDKDF (reference sequence). Trimming cost V 2 bases and J 3 bases, with 13 bases left between them. The CDR3 sequence is CATSRRGIVDTEAFF. In DNA, the CDR3 is TGTGCCACCAGCAGAAGGGGGATAGTGGACACTGAAGCTTTCTTT.

This clonotype was counted many times. The chain employs TRBV20-1 and TRBJ1-5, with 8 nucleotides matching TRBD1. The CDR3 totals 14 residues. V shed 5 bases, J shed 2 bases, and the junction held 5 bases outside the gene matches. Per germline, CDR1 DFQATT and CDR2 SNEGSKA (reference sequence). The CDR3 DNA reads TGCAGTGCTGGGACAGGACATGGCAATCAGCCCCAGCATTTT. This encodes CSAGTGHGNQPQHF.

This clonotype was detected many times. The chain couples TRBV11-2 to TRBJ2-2; TRBD1 is a possible D gene (5 bases). Per the germline V gene, CDR1 is SGHAT and CDR2 is FQNNGV. Between the trimmed V and J ends, which lost 3 bases and 3 bases, there was a span of 14 bases. This CDR3 has 16 amino acids. CDR3 nucleotides: TGTGCCAGCAGCTTTAGGGGTCTTGACTACACCGGGGAGCTGTTTTTT. Encoded protein: CASSFRGLDYTGELFF.

This clonotype turned up a few times. This chain uses TRBV6-2 or TRBV6-3 with TRBJ1-1, with no clear D. The CDR3 has 14 residues. V was pared by 2 bases and J by 6 bases, with 13 bases between. The germline V gene has CDR1 MNHEY and CDR2 SVGEGT. CDR3 DNA: TGTGCCAGCAGTTACCGACCCCTTGGGGCTGAAGCTTTCTTT. Translation: CASSYRPLGAEAFF.

This clonotype was seen repeatedly, ten times or more. The rearrangement uses TRBV12-3 or TRBV12-4 and TRBJ2-7; no reliable D call. CDR3 size: 14 residues. V was cut by 3 bases and J by 2 bases, with 11 bases left in between. The CDR3: CASSFLGVTYEQYF. The CDR3, as DNA: TGTGCCAGCAGTTTCCTCGGAGTTACCTACGAGCAGTACTTC.

The chain is built from TRBV13 and TRBJ2-7, with TRBD1 matching over 8 bases. Looked up from germline, CDR1 is PRHDT and CDR2 is FYEKMQ (reference sequence). Losses at the gene ends were 6 bases for V and 1 base for J; bases not matched to a gene: 8. The CDR3 is 15 amino acids. CDR3 sequence reads: CASSIGRDRSYEQYF. The CDR3 DNA sequence: TGTGCCAGCAGTATAGGCCGGGACAGGTCCTACGAGCAGTACTTC.

This clonotype was recorded many times. The chain employs TRBV6-2 or TRBV6-3 and TRBJ2-7; 8 bases match TRBD1. The CDR3 is 14 residues long. V shed 5 bases, J shed 7 bases, and the junction held 10 bases outside the gene matches. Germline V CDR1 and CDR2: MNHEY, SVGEGT. CDR3 bases: TGTGCCAGCAGTCTAACCCGGACAGGGCGAGAGCAGTACTTC. Translated, it gives CASSLTRTGREQYF.

This clonotype was recorded at least ten times. The chain joins TRBV12-3 or TRBV12-4 to TRBJ1-1; 9 bases align to TRBD1. With 3 bases clipped from V and 6 bases from J, the junction kept 8 bases outside the gene matches. The CDR3 covers 15 residues. DNA for the CDR3: TGTGCCAGCAGTTTCCACAGGGGGCGAGTCGCTGAAGCTTTCTTT. Translation gives CASSFHRGRVAEAFF.

This clonotype was counted ten times or more. The chain has TRBV3-1 and TRBJ2-2; no firm D call. V was shortened by 3 bases and J by 7 bases, with 6 bases between the two germline ends. Per germline, CDR1 LGHDT and CDR2 YNNKEL (reference sequence). The CDR3 extends over 12 amino acids. The CDR3, as DNA: TGTGCCAGCAGCCAGGAAAGCGGGGAGCTGTTTTTT. Residues: CASSQESGELFF. Filled out from reference TRBV3-1 and TRBJ2-2, the complete variable domain reads DTAVSQTPKYLVTQMGNDKSIKCEQNLGHDTMYWYKQDSKKFLKIMFSYNNKELIINETVPNRFSPKSPDKAHLNLHINSLELGDSAVYFCASSQESGELFFGEGSRLTVL.

A remark on this clonotype: This could be a read error, since a much larger clone is one nucleotide away. This chain links TRBV6-5 with TRBJ1-2; 7 nucleotides agree with TRBD1. Germline CDR1 reads MNHEY; CDR2 reads SVGAGI. CDR3 size: 16 residues. In DNA form, the CDR3 reads TGTGCCAGCAGTTACTCTGAGACAGGGTCTCGCTATGGCTACATCTTC. This sequence encodes CASSYSETGSRYGYIF.